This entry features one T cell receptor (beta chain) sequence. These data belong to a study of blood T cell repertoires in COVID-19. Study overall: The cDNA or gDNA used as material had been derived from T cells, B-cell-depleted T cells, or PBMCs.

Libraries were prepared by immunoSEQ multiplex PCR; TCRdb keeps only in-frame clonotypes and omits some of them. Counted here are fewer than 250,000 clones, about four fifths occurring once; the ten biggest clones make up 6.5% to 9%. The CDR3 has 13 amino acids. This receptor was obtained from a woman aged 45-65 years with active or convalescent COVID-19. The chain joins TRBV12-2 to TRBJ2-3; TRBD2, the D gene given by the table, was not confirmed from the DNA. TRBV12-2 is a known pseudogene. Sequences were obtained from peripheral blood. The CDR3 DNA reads TGTGCAAGTCCGCGGGGTATCACAGATACGCAGTATTTT. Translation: CASPRGITDTQYF.